The present entry profiles one T cell receptor (beta chain) with its context. Antigen specificity is unknown. This entry comes from a study of vaccination and CD4 T cells after COVID-19. Scientists ran DNA taken from cultured CD4+ T cells through the Oncomine TCR Beta short-read assay for sequencing. Cultures of CD4+ T cells served as the source for extracting genomic DNA. MiXCR was run by TCRdb on the PCR reads, yielding one entry per CDR3 protein. In the table there are approximately 10,000 distinct CDR3 sequences, over 30% of which are singletons. Treatment denoted: approximately 9-day PBMC culture with coronavirus spike peptide pools or control peptides (ViraFEST assay). Collection of the unexposed donor's CD4+ T cells took place before the COVID-19 pandemic (2011-2018). V was pared by 6 bases and J by 5 bases, with 16 bases between. Germline V gives CDR1 MDHEN, CDR2 SYDVKM. The length of the CDR3 is 14 residues.

The clonotype comes from a human donor in good health. The chain joins TRBV28 to TRBJ1-1; D perhaps matches TRBD1 (5 bases). The sample taken for sequencing was CD4+ T cells from blood, cultured in vitro. The CDR3 region has the DNA TGTGCCAGCAGCCCACAGGTTGGGGGAACTGAAGCTTTCTTT. Amino acid sequence: CASSPQVGGTEAFF.